One sample yielded the 30 T cell receptor beta chains listed below, sequenced in a study of T cells after yellow fever vaccination. TCRdb analysed the 5' RACE reads with MiXCR anew, one entry per CDR3 protein. Counted here are 450,000 to 550,000 distinct CDR3 sequences, about a fifth occurring once; the ten biggest clones make up about 17%. The source was PBMCs, collected 21 days after the first yellow fever vaccination. The receptor source for this set is a man between 18 and 29 years old who received the YFV17D yellow fever vaccine.

The gene calls are TRBV6-5 and TRBJ2-5; tentative D call: TRBD1 (5 bases). Trimming took 0 bases from V and 2 from J, leaving 13 bases between them. CDR3 length: 16 amino acids. CDR1 and CDR2 from the germline V gene are MNHEY and SVGAGI. The CDR3 region is CASSYSTHRRQETQYF. CDR3 nucleotides: TGTGCCAGCAGTTACTCGACCCACAGGAGACAAGAGACCCAGTACTTC.

This clonotype was found a few times. The J gene is TRBJ2-3, the V gene TRBV18, with D maybe TRBD2 (6 bases). Per germline, CDR1 KGHSH and CDR2 LQKENI. The CDR3 totals 12 residues. Trimming pared 7 bases from V and 4 bases from J, leaving 9 bases between. DNA of the CDR3: TGTGCCAGCTGCGGGGAGGCAGATACGCAGTATTTT. Translated, it gives CASCGEADTQYF.

This clonotype was seen more than once but under ten times. The rearrangement joins TRBV27 to TRBJ2-3, with 7 bases matching TRBD1. CDR3 size: 14 residues. Trimming removed 6 bases from V and 4 bases from J; junction bases left unmatched: 7. CDR1 is MNHEY, CDR2 SMNVEV, per germline (reference sequence). CDR3 sequence: CASRTTGPADTQYF. For the CDR3, the DNA is TGTGCCAGCAGAACGACAGGGCCCGCAGATACGCAGTATTTT.

The chain uses TRBV11-2 and TRBJ1-2; D gene ambiguous. Germline CDR1 and CDR2: SGHAT and FQNNGV. The V and J ends lost 0 bases and 6 bases respectively, with 17 bases between them. This CDR3 spans 16 amino acids. The CDR3 bases are TGTGCCAGCAGCTTAGAGGGCTTAGCGGAGAATAATGGCTACACCTTC. Translation gives CASSLEGLAENNGYTF.

This clonotype has just a few counts. The CDR3 region is CASSESGTGYSPLHF. The CDR3 coding sequence is TGTGCCAGCAGTGAATCAGGGACGGGGTATTCACCCCTCCACTTT. The chain carries TRBV6-1 and TRBJ1-6; tentatively, D is TRBD1 (5 bases). The CDR3 sequence is 15 residues long. Germline CDR1 MNHNS, CDR2 SASEGT. Trimming removed 2 bases at V and 8 bases at J, with 13 bases between.

In this sample, this clonotype turned up a few times. The V and J genes are TRBV9 and TRBJ1-2; D perhaps matches TRBD1 (6 bases). Trimming took 0 bases from V and 5 from J, leaving 11 bases between them. Per germline, CDR1 SGDLS and CDR2 YYNGEE. The CDR3 spans 14 residues. The CDR3 DNA reads TGTGCCAGCAGCGTAGAGGACAGACCTTATGGCTACACCTTC. Residues: CASSVEDRPYGYTF. Complete variable domain (other parts from reference TRBV9 and TRBJ1-2): DSGVTQTPKHLITATGQRVTLRCSPRSGDLSVYWYQQSLDQGLQFLIQYYNGEERAKGNILERFSAQQFPDLHSELNLSSLELGDSALYFCASSVEDRPYGYTFGSGTRLTVV.

The table lists this clonotype with a few counts. The chain carries TRBV29-1 and TRBJ2-5, with 8 bases lining up with TRBD1. The CDR3 consists of 12 residues. V gave up 7 bases and J gave up 3 bases; unmatched junction bases: 4. Germline-derived CDR1 and CDR2 are SQVTM and ANQGSEA. CDR3 DNA sequence: TGCAGCGCAATGGGACAGGAAGAGACCCAGTACTTC. It specifies CSAMGQEETQYF. The entire variable domain, with the rest obtained from reference TRBV29-1 and TRBJ2-5, is as follows: SAVISQKPSRDICQRGTSLTIQCQVDSQVTMMFWYRQQPGQSLTLIATANQGSEATYESGFVIDKFPISRPNLTFSTLTVSNMSPEDSSIYLCSAMGQEETQYFGPGTRLLVL.

This clonotype was picked up a small number of times. J is TRBJ1-4 and V is TRBV6-1, with TRBD1 matching over 7 bases. Trimming took 6 bases from V and 4 from J; bases not matched to a gene: 5. The CDR3 covers 14 residues. Germline V gene lookup returns CDR1 MNHNS and CDR2 SASEGT. The CDR3 protein is CASSWDSNNEKLFF. The CDR3 nucleotides read TGTGCCAGCAGCTGGGACAGTAATAATGAAAAACTGTTTTTT.

This chain's CDR3 is CASRPGGAGNEQFF. Written as DNA, the CDR3 is TGTGCCAGCAGGCCGGGGGGCGCCGGAAATGAGCAGTTCTTC. V and J are TRBV10-3 and TRBJ2-1, with D possibly TRBD2 on 7 matching bases. This CDR3 region has 14 residues. V was cut by 10 bases and J by 7 bases, with 20 bases left in between. Germline CDR1 and CDR2: ENHRY and SYGVKD.

CDR3 nucleotides: TGTGCCAGCAGCTTAAGTGACAGGTCGAAGCGGACCGGGGAGCTGTTTTTT. Translation gives CASSLSDRSKRTGELFF. V and J are TRBV7-9 and TRBJ2-2, with D tentatively TRBD1 (6 bases). Germline lookup yields CDR1 SEHNR and CDR2 FQNEAQ (reference sequence). The CDR3 is 17 amino acids. V was pared by 2 bases and J by 5 bases, with 18 bases between.

The chain has TRBV7-3 and TRBJ2-3, with 7 bases lining up with TRBD2. CDR3 length: 17 amino acids. Unmatched junction bases numbered 15, after V lost 2 bases and J lost 7 bases. Germline V lookup: CDR1 SGHTA, CDR2 FQGTGA. The CDR3 loop reads CASSLYQRGVSPNTQYF. The CDR3 DNA is TGTGCCAGCAGCTTATACCAGCGGGGTGTTTCACCGAATACGCAGTATTTT.

This clonotype was detected a few times. The V call is TRBV12-3 or TRBV12-4, the J call TRBJ2-5; 7 bases fit TRBD1. The CDR3 is 11 amino acids. With V trimmed by 6 bases and J by 12 bases, 7 bases remained unmatched. The DNA for the CDR3 is TGTGCCAGCAGGAGAGACAGGGTAGAGTACTTC. Its protein is CASRRDRVEYF.

The sample holds a few counts of this clonotype. This rearrangement joins TRBV2 to TRBJ2-5, with D unclear. CDR1 and CDR2 (germline): SNHLY, FYNNEI. Trimming removed 4 bases from V and 2 bases from J, with 8 bases in between. The CDR3 covers 13 residues. CDR3 region: CASSGSKQETQYF. The CDR3 coding sequence is TGTGCCAGCAGTGGTAGCAAGCAAGAGACCCAGTACTTC. Based on the CDR3 plus reference TRBV2 and TRBJ2-5, the full variable domain is EPEVTQTPSHQVTQMGQEVILRCVPISNHLYFYWYRQILGQKVEFLVSFYNNEISEKSEIFDDQFSVERPDGSNFTLKIRSTKLEDSAMYFCASSGSKQETQYFGPGTRLLVL.

This chain uses TRBV5-1 with TRBJ2-1; 16 bases align to TRBD2. CDR1 and CDR2 (germline): SGHRS, YFSETQ. The CDR3 consists of 16 residues. V trimming: 4 bases; J trimming: 14 bases; junction bases outside the gene matches: 12. The CDR3 spells CASSVSGTSGGDVEFF. DNA of the CDR3: TGCGCCAGCAGCGTCTCCGGGACTAGCGGGGGGGACGTGGAGTTCTTC.

In this sample, this clonotype turned up many times. This chain joins TRBV5-6 and TRBJ1-1; 8 positions match TRBD1. The germline CDR1 and CDR2 sequences are SGHDT and YYEEEE. The ends lost 6 bases at V and 6 bases at J; junction bases unmatched: 7. This CDR3 has 13 residues. CDR3 sequence reads: CASTGQGAAEAFF. Here the CDR3 DNA reads TGTGCCAGCACCGGACAGGGTGCGGCTGAAGCTTTCTTT.

The V call is TRBV4-3, the J call TRBJ2-3; no firm D call. This CDR3 region has 13 residues. CDR1 LGHNA and CDR2 YSLEER come from the germline V gene. V was cut by 0 bases and J by 5 bases, with 6 bases left in between. DNA for the CDR3: TGCGCCAGCAGCCAAGATCCAGAAGATACGCAGTATTTT. Translated: CASSQDPEDTQYF.

The V call is TRBV6-2 or TRBV6-3, the J call TRBJ2-7, with no clear D. The V and J ends lost 5 bases and 7 bases respectively, with 18 bases between them. CDR3 length: 14 amino acids. Per germline, CDR1 MNHEY and CDR2 SVGEGT. DNA for the CDR3: TGTGCCAGCAGTGAGGACGGACCGCTGAGGGAGCAGTACTTC. This translates into CASSEDGPLREQYF.

This clonotype was counted between two and nine times. This chain connects TRBV3-1 to TRBJ2-1, with TRBD2 matching 7 bases. The CDR3 has 13 residues. The trim removed 4 bases at V and 8 bases at J, leaving 5 bases unmatched. Germline V gives CDR1 LGHDT, CDR2 YNNKEL (reference sequence). This CDR3 is CASSRDYFHEQFF. The CDR3, as DNA: TGTGCCAGCAGCCGGGACTACTTTCATGAGCAGTTCTTC.

This sequence joins TRBV4-1 and TRBJ2-5; D perhaps matches TRBD2 (5 bases). Germline-derived CDR1 and CDR2 are MGHRA and YSYEKL. CDR3 length: 14 residues. Trimming removed 6 bases from V and 6 bases from J, with 17 bases in between. CDR3 DNA sequence: TGCGCCAGCAGGCCCGAGGGCAGTCAAAAGACCCAGTACTTC. It yields the protein CASRPEGSQKTQYF.

The gene calls are TRBV5-1 and TRBJ1-5; D possibly corresponds to TRBD1 (6 bases). The CDR3 is 15 amino acids. The germline V gene has CDR1 SGHRS and CDR2 YFSETQ. Deletions cut 2 bases from V and 7 bases from J, with 16 bases between. CDR3 sequence reads: CASSFNGPGDQPQHF. The DNA for the CDR3 is TGCGCCAGCAGCTTTAATGGGCCAGGGGACCAGCCCCAGCATTTT.

This clonotype was observed at least ten times. The chain employs TRBV5-1 and TRBJ2-1; TRBD2 might be the D (6 bases). In germline, CDR1 is SGHRS, CDR2 YFSETQ. V shed 0 bases and J shed 7 bases, with 11 bases lying between them. The CDR3 consists of 14 residues. The CDR3 sequence is CASSLAAEGNEQFF. DNA of the CDR3: TGCGCCAGCAGCTTGGCCGCGGAGGGGAATGAGCAGTTCTTC.

In its sample, this clonotype was seen once. The chain carries TRBV5-4 and TRBJ2-1, with a weak D call TRBD2 (6 bases). The length of the CDR3 is 16 residues. Germline CDR1 SGHNT, CDR2 YYREEE (reference sequence). Trimming removed 0 bases at V and 0 bases at J, with 10 bases between. The CDR3 nucleotides read TGTGCCAGCAGCTTGGCCGACGGGAGCTCCTACAATGAGCAGTTCTTC. Its translation is CASSLADGSSYNEQFF.

Ten or more counts support this clonotype. The V call is TRBV12-3 or TRBV12-4, the J call TRBJ2-7; TRBD2 might be the D (6 bases). The CDR3 loop spans 15 amino acids. Trimming shortened V by 1 base and J by 4 bases, and 14 bases separated the two germline ends. The CDR3 DNA follows: TGTGCCAGCAGTTTAGAGGCCGGGGGTGGGTACGAGCAGTACGTC. This translates into CASSLEAGGGYEQYV.

This clonotype was observed a few times. The chain carries TRBV29-1 and TRBJ2-7; perhaps TRBD2 as D (5 bases). The CDR3 consists of 12 residues. From germline, CDR1 is SQVTM and CDR2 ANQGSEA. V dropped 3 bases and J dropped 0 bases, with 6 bases sitting between them. DNA for the CDR3: TGCAGCGTTGAGAGGGACTCCTACGAGCAGTACGTC. As protein: CSVERDSYEQYV.

The chain joins TRBV29-1 to TRBJ1-2; D gene uncertain. Per germline, CDR1 SQVTM and CDR2 ANQGSEA. Between the trimmed V and J ends, which lost 5 bases and 4 bases, there was a span of 11 bases. This CDR3 has 12 amino acids. The chain's CDR3 is CSVKGVGYGYTF. As DNA, the CDR3 is TGCAGCGTTAAGGGCGTTGGCTATGGCTACACCTTC.

This clonotype has a handful of counts. The chain recombines TRBV7-2 with TRBJ2-7; 9 bases agree with TRBD1. The CDR3 is 15 amino acids. Germline V gene sequence: CDR1 SGHTA, CDR2 FQGNSA. The ends lost 1 base at V and 2 bases at J; junction bases unmatched: 3. For the CDR3, the DNA is TGTGCCAGCAGCTTAGTGACAGGGGGGGCCTACGAGCAGTACTTC. This translates into CASSLVTGGAYEQYF.

This chain uses TRBV14 with TRBJ2-3, with 9 bases identical to TRBD2. Germline V lookup: CDR1 SGHDN, CDR2 FVKESK. The CDR3 covers 17 residues. V dropped 0 bases and J dropped 2; count of bases not matched to a gene: 6. The CDR3 nucleotides read TGTGCCAGCAGCCAAGAGTTAGCGGGGGCATACACAGATACGCAGTATTTT. Its translation: CASSQELAGAYTDTQYF.

This clonotype turned up a few times. V is TRBV23-1 and J is TRBJ2-3; 8 bases line up with TRBD2. TRBV23-1 is an ORF; its function is uncertain. The CDR3 contains 17 residues. Germline trimming cut 1 base from V and 1 base from J; bases unmatched to any gene: 7. CDR3 nucleotides: TGCGCCAGCAGTCAATTGAGGTCGCGGGGGGGCACAGATACGCAGTATTTT. Translation gives CASSQLRSRGGTDTQYF.

V usage is TRBV20-1 and J usage is TRBJ1-2; no definite D call. V gave up 3 bases and J gave up 4 bases, with 12 bases separating them. CDR1 and CDR2 (germline): DFQATT, SNEGSKA (reference sequence). There are 13 residues in the CDR3. This chain's CDR3 is CSARNSGVYGYTF. CDR3 DNA sequence: TGCAGTGCTAGGAACAGCGGGGTCTATGGCTACACCTTC.

The chain joins TRBV7-6 to TRBJ2-1, with 11 nucleotides matching TRBD2. The V and J ends lost 1 base and 3 bases, in that order; junction bases with no gene match: 11. CDR1 is SGHVS, CDR2 FNYEAQ, per germline. CDR3 length: 19 residues. CDR3 region: CASSLGSLLAGGDYNEQFF. The CDR3 region has the DNA TGTGCCAGCAGCTTAGGCTCGCTTCTAGCGGGGGGAGACTACAATGAGCAGTTCTTC.